This T cell receptor (beta chain) was sequenced during a study of OX40 agonist ivuxolimab in advanced cancers. The protocol was immunoSEQ multiplex PCR, while the TCRdb copy is restricted to in-frame clones and leaves out a portion. Here the sample spans several thousand clones, around 75% being singletons. Germline assignment: CDR1 GTSNPN and CDR2 SVGIG (reference sequence). CDR3 length: 16 amino acids. With 2 bases removed from V and 1 base from J, the gap between germline ends came to 12 bases. This sample comprised CD4+ or CD8+ T cells sorted from blood, obtained in a trial of the OX40 agonist ivuxolimab. The V gene is TRBV30, the J gene TRBJ1-6, with D hard to call. The clonotype originates from an adult with an advanced solid tumor such as melanoma, head and neck, liver or kidney cancer. CDR3 in amino acids: CAWSPPGGSYNSPLHF. The CDR3 nucleotides read TGTGCCTGGAGTCCCCCAGGAGGGTCCTATAATTCACCCCTCCACTTT. The full variable domain, in which reference TRBV30 and TRBJ1-6 provide the parts outside the CDR3, is SQTIHQWPATLVQPVGSPLSLECTVEGTSNPNLYWYRQAAGRGLQLLFYSVGIGQISSEVPQNLSASRPQDRQFILSSKKLLLSDSGFYLCAWSPPGGSYNSPLHFGNGTRLTVT.